The sequence of this TCR beta chain was determined in a study of blood T cells in healthy people across ages. The CDR3 is made up of 14 amino acids. The germline CDR1 and CDR2 sequences are MGHRA and YSYEKL. Trimming cost V 4 bases and J 2 bases, with 10 bases left between them. With a J-beta primer mix and a sample-barcoded 5' primer, a second PCR ran roughly 6 to 11 cycles. Via MiXCR, TCRdb re-called the 5' RACE reads, giving one row per CDR3 protein. This sample has around 520,000 distinct CDR3 sequences; roughly a quarter occur once, and the top ten carry approximately 3.3%. The sample was also linked to a second study, of T cells of mothers and their children.

The sequencing input was blood. This sequence was found in a boy younger than 10 in good health. The rearrangement links TRBV4-1 to TRBJ2-3; perhaps D is TRBD1 or TRBD2 (6 bases each). The CDR3, as DNA: TGCGCCAGCAGCCTAGGGGGACTCACAGATACGCAGTATTTT. Translating it yields CASSLGGLTDTQYF.